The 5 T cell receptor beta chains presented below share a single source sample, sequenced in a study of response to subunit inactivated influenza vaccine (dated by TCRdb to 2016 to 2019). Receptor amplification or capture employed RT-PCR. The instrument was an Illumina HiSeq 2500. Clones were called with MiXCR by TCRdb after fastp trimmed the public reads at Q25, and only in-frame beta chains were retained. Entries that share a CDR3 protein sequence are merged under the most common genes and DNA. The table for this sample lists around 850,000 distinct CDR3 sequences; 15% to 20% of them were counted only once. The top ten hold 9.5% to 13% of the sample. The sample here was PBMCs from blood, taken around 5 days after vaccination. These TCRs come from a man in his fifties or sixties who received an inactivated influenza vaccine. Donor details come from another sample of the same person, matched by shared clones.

CDR3 nucleotides: TGCGCCAGCAGCCAGGGACTAGCGGGAGGCACCTACGAGCAGTACTTC. This encodes CASSQGLAGGTYEQYF. The chain uses TRBV5-1 and TRBJ2-7; 15 bases agree with TRBD2. The CDR3 is 16 residues long. Looked up from germline, CDR1 is SGHRS and CDR2 is YFSETQ. V trimming: 4 bases; J trimming: 2 bases; junction bases outside the gene matches: 4.

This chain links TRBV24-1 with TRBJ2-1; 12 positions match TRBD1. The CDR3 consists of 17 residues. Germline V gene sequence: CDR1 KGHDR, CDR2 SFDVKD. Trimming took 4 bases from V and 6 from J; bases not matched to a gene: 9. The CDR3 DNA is TGTGCCACCAGTGACCCGGGGGGACAGGGGGCGATCAATGAGCAGTTCTTC. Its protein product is CATSDPGGQGAINEQFF.

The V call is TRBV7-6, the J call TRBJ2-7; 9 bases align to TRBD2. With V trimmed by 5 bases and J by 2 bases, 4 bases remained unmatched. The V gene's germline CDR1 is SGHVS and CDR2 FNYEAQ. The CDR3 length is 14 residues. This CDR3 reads CASSRLADPYEQYF. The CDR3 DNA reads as TGTGCCAGCAGCCGACTAGCGGATCCCTACGAGCAGTACTTC. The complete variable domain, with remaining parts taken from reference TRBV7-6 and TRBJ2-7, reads GAGVSQSPRYKVTKRGQDVALRCDPISGHVSLYWYRQALGQGPEFLTYFNYEAQQDKSGLPNDRFSAERPEGSISTLTIQRTEQRDSAMYRCASSRLADPYEQYFGPGTRLTVT.

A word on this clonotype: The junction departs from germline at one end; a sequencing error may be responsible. Here the CDR3 reads CASSTTGGNAEAFF. The CDR3 DNA sequence: TGTGCCAGCAGCACCACAGGAGGGAACGCTGAAGCTTTCTTT. The V and J genes are TRBV12-3 or TRBV12-4 and TRBJ1-1; D is perhaps TRBD1 (5 bases). The CDR3 length is 14 residues.

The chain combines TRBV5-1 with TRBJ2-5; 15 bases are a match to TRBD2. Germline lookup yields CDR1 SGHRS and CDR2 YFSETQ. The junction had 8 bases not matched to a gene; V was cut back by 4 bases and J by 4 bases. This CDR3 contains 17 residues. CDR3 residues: CASSRTSGREFGETQYF. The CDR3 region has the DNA TGCGCCAGCAGCCGGACTAGCGGGAGGGAATTCGGAGAGACCCAGTACTTC.